The present entry profiles one TCR beta chain with its context. Its antigen is unidentified. The DNA input per sorted-subset replicate PCR was about 190 ng, corresponding to tens of thousands of T cell genomes. Here immunoSEQ multiplex PCR was the method, and the copy in TCRdb shows in-frame clones only, minus some. The sample comprises more than 1,200,000 clones, 98% of which are singletons, and 0.3% to 0.45% rests with the top ten. This record belongs to a study of shared clonotypes between healthy human individuals. Study-wide points: Naive subsets, compared against memory subsets, generally had larger estimated richness values.

Everyone who donated was a Caucasian adult who lived in Nashville, Tennessee. Trimming shortened V by 7 bases and J by 8 bases, and 14 bases separated the two germline ends. The CDR3 extends over 11 amino acids. Germline assignment: CDR1 SQVTM and CDR2 ANQGSEA. V usage is TRBV29-1 and J usage is TRBJ1-2, with unresolved D. The sequenced sample was naive CD4+ T cells sorted from blood. Subset in this sample: CD45RA+ positively selected. This clonotype was sampled from a young man in good health. CDR3 region: CSASYSLGYTF. DNA of the CDR3: TGCAGCGCTTCGTACTCCCTGGGCTACACCTTC.